This TCR beta chain was recovered during a study of T cell responses to AZD1222 COVID-19 vaccine. Study at large: Doses given second, at about 4 or about 12 weeks, were pooled. Study-level points and caveats: There were mostly white British donors and more females than males, and clonal diversity was possibly underestimated. Across the whole spike, CD4 TCRs peaked at regions 160-218 and 743-854. The peak T cell response came first, and repertoires were sampled only after it.

In the case of this clone: The antigen remains unidentified.

Using immunoSEQ multiplex PCR, the repertoire was profiled, and TCRdb retains in-frame clones only, with some absent. Counted here are over 90,000 clones, over 80% occurring once; the ten biggest clones make up 20% to 25%. The sample in question was peripheral blood, obtained on day 0 of AZD1222 vaccination. The TCR comes from an adult in good health.

The chain's CDR3 is CASSATGTGDGYTF. CDR3 DNA sequence: TGTGCCAGCAGCGCTACAGGGACTGGGGATGGCTACACCTTC. The chain carries TRBV6-5 and TRBJ1-2, with D maybe TRBD1 (6 bases). The V gene lost 6 bases and the J gene lost 6 bases, with 17 bases spanning the gap. CDR1 and CDR2 from the germline V gene are MNHEY and SVGAGI. CDR3 length: 14 residues.